This passage covers 18 T cell receptor beta chains from one sample sequenced in a study of T cell changes during pregnancy in multiple sclerosis. Method: immunoSEQ multiplex PCR; TCRdb's copy keeps in-frame clones and lacks some. The table records under 50,000 clones, about nine tenths of them present only once. The specimen comprised CD4+ T cells from peripheral blood mononuclear cells, sampled in the first trimester of pregnancy. The receptor source for this set is a female donor with multiple sclerosis, enrolled in a pregnancy study.

V and J are TRBV2 and TRBJ1-1; weak D call: TRBD1 (5 bases). CDR1 SNHLY and CDR2 FYNNEI come from the germline V gene. This CDR3 contains 13 residues. Trimming took 10 bases from V and 1 from J, leaving 13 bases between them. The CDR3 bases are TGTGCCAACTCATGGGGGGGGAACACTGAAGCTTTCTTT. It translates to CANSWGGNTEAFF. The full variable domain, its missing parts supplied by reference TRBV2 and TRBJ1-1, is EPEVTQTPSHQVTQMGQEVILRCVPISNHLYFYWYRQILGQKVEFLVSFYNNEISEKSEIFDDQFSVERPDGSNFTLKIRSTKLEDSAMYFCANSWGGNTEAFFGQGTRLTVV.

The rearrangement joins TRBV9 to TRBJ2-1; no clear D. In germline, CDR1 is SGDLS, CDR2 YYNGEE. CDR3 size: 15 residues. The germline V and J ends were trimmed by 3 bases and 6 bases, with 16 bases remaining between them. Written as DNA, the CDR3 is TGTGCCAGCAGCGGCGTTAGCCCAAACGTCAATGAGCAGTTCTTC. This gives the protein CASSGVSPNVNEQFF.

The V call is TRBV10-2, the J call TRBJ2-7; 7 nucleotides align to TRBD1. CDR3 size: 15 residues. After removal of 2 bases from V and 2 bases from J, the junction contained 6 bases not matched to a gene. Looked up from germline, CDR1 is WSHSY and CDR2 is SAAADI. The CDR3 protein is CASSETNRGAYEQYF. CDR3 sequence (DNA): TGCGCCAGCAGTGAGACTAACAGGGGCGCCTACGAGCAGTACTTC.

Here the CDR3 reads CASSSGTRYNEQFF. The CDR3 DNA follows: TGTGCCAGCAGTTCTGGGACTAGGTACAATGAGCAGTTCTTC. The chain links TRBV27 to TRBJ2-1; 8 bases match TRBD2. Germline V CDR1 and CDR2: MNHEY, SMNVEV (reference sequence). J gave up 4 bases and V 4 bases, and 3 bases lay outside the gene matches. The CDR3 is 14 residues long.

This clone was counted a single time. The chain carries TRBV5-4 and TRBJ2-5, with D maybe TRBD2 (6 bases). The CDR3 is 15 amino acids. The V and J ends lost 0 bases and 3 bases respectively, with 12 bases between them. Per germline, CDR1 SGHNT and CDR2 YYREEE (reference sequence). The CDR3 sequence: CASSLVGGWEETQYF. For the CDR3, the DNA is TGTGCCAGCAGCTTGGTTGGGGGGTGGGAAGAGACCCAGTACTTC.

J is TRBJ1-5 and V is TRBV29-1; D call uncertain. The germline V and J ends were trimmed by 3 bases and 3 bases, with 9 bases remaining between them. Germline lookup yields CDR1 SQVTM and CDR2 ANQGSEA. The CDR3 is 13 amino acids. The DNA of the CDR3 is TGCAGCGTTGAGGGGAGTCCCAATCAGCCCCAGCATTTT. This gives the protein CSVEGSPNQPQHF.

V usage is TRBV5-1 and J usage is TRBJ2-1; D possibly corresponds to TRBD1 (6 bases). The CDR3 is 15 residues long. V lost 1 base, J lost 8 bases, and 16 bases lay in between. Germline V lookup: CDR1 SGHRS, CDR2 YFSETQ. CDR3 nucleotide sequence: TGCGCCAGCAGCTTGAGGCCAGGGGCAGTCGATGAGCAGTTCTTC. Residues: CASSLRPGAVDEQFF.

In this sample, this clone turned up a few times. The chain employs TRBV10-3 and TRBJ2-2, with TRBD2 matching 13 bases. CDR3 length: 17 residues. The V and J ends lost 10 bases and 4 bases, in that order; junction bases with no gene match: 12. From germline, CDR1 is ENHRY and CDR2 SYGVKD. CDR3 protein: CATKGGWTSGGTGELFF. The DNA of the CDR3 is TGTGCCACCAAAGGGGGATGGACTAGCGGGGGCACCGGGGAGCTGTTTTTT.

The rearrangement links TRBV2 to TRBJ2-5; 10 nucleotides agree with TRBD1. V dropped 6 bases and J dropped 4; count of bases not matched to a gene: 2. This CDR3 spans 13 amino acids. Germline CDR1 SNHLY, CDR2 FYNNEI. The CDR3 protein is CASRTGGVETQYF. The CDR3, as DNA: TGTGCCAGCAGGACAGGGGGCGTAGAGACCCAGTACTTC.

The V and J genes are TRBV5-1 and TRBJ2-1; D not resolved. V lost 0 bases to trimming and J lost 0 bases, with 13 bases between them. The CDR3 length is 17 residues. CDR1 is SGHRS, CDR2 YFSETQ, per germline. CDR3 nucleotides: TGCGCCAGCAGCTTGGGCAGGTCTTTGAGCTCCTACAATGAGCAGTTCTTC. Its translation: CASSLGRSLSSYNEQFF.

This chain links TRBV10-3 with TRBJ1-5; D might be TRBD1 (5 bases). Germline assignment: CDR1 ENHRY and CDR2 SYGVKD. V lost 2 bases to trimming and J lost 10 bases, with 9 bases between them. The CDR3 sequence is 12 residues long. The CDR3 nucleotides read TGTGCCATCAGTGAGGATGACAGCCCCCAGCATTTT. This sequence encodes CAISEDDSPQHF.

The chain has TRBV5-4 and TRBJ1-5, with TRBD1 as a possible D gene (5 bases). The germline V gene has CDR1 SGHNT and CDR2 YYREEE (reference sequence). This CDR3 has 14 amino acids. V shed 1 base and J shed 7 bases, with 12 bases lying between them. This CDR3 reads CASSLTPQGQPQHF. DNA of the CDR3: TGTGCCAGCAGCTTGACACCGCAGGGACAGCCCCAGCATTTT.

Concerning this clone itself: One end of the junction does not line up with germline, which may come from a read error. The chain carries TRBV7-7 and TRBJ2-3; 8 nucleotides line up with TRBD2. The CDR3 has 15 residues. The germline gives CDR1 SSHAT, CDR2 FNYEAQ (reference sequence). The CDR3 loop reads CASSPSGGRTDTQYF. The CDR3, as DNA: TGTGCTAGCAGCCCCAGCGGGGGACGCACAGATACGCAGTATTTT.

The chain joins TRBV28 to TRBJ2-1, with D unclear. V was cut by 1 base and J by 0 bases, with 10 bases left in between. The CDR3 is 16 residues long. CDR1 and CDR2 (germline): MDHEN, SYDVKM. CDR3 sequence (DNA): TGTGCCAGCAGTTTATACAGCACCGTCTCCTACAATGAGCAGTTCTTC. Protein sequence: CASSLYSTVSYNEQFF. The variable domain in full, completed from reference TRBV28 and TRBJ2-1, reads DVKVTQSSRYLVKRTGEKVFLECVQDMDHENMFWYRQDPGLGLRLIYFSYDVKMKEKGDIPEGYSVSREKKERFSLILESASTNQTSMYLCASSLYSTVSYNEQFFGPGTRLTVL.

The chain carries TRBV10-2 and TRBJ2-5; 10 positions agree with TRBD1. With V trimmed by 7 bases and J by 3 bases, 2 bases remained unmatched. Germline V gene sequence: CDR1 WSHSY, CDR2 SAAADI. The CDR3 sequence is 13 residues long. CDR3 nucleotide sequence: TGCGCCAGCATCGGGACAGGGGAAGAGACCCAGTACTTC. Amino acids: CASIGTGEETQYF.

CDR3 sequence reads: CASSPGQNTGELFF. The CDR3 DNA sequence: TGTGCCAGCTCACCGGGACAGAACACCGGGGAGCTGTTTTTT. The V call is TRBV18, the J call TRBJ2-2; D may be TRBD1 (6 bases). The CDR3 runs 14 residues. The ends were cut back, 3 bases at V and 1 base at J, with 6 bases in the middle. CDR1 and CDR2 from the germline V gene are KGHSH and LQKENI.

The V call is TRBV7-2, the J call TRBJ2-3; 8 bases align to TRBD2. The CDR3 length is 15 residues. CDR1 SGHTA and CDR2 FQGNSA come from the germline V gene. Trimming removed 1 base from V and 6 bases from J; junction bases left unmatched: 6. CDR3 in amino acids: CASSLGAGGADTQYF. DNA for the CDR3: TGTGCCAGCAGCTTAGGGGCGGGAGGTGCGGATACGCAGTATTTT.

This chain connects TRBV2 to TRBJ2-6; D remains unclear. This CDR3 comprises 13 residues. Trimming left V 11 bases short and J 2 bases short, with 10 bases between. Per the germline V gene, CDR1 is SNHLY and CDR2 is FYNNEI. CDR3 bases: TGTGCCCGGAGACGGGCTGGGGCCAACGTCCTGACTTTC. The encoded protein is CARRRAGANVLTF.